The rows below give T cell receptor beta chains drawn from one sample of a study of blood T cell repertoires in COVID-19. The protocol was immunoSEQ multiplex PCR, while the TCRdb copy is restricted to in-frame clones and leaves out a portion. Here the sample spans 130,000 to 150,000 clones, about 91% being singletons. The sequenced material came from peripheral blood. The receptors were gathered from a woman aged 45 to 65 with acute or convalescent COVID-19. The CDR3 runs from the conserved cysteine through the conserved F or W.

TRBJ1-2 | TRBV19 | CASSEDTGGGYTF
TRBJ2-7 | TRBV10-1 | CASTRPGTSGDSSYEQYF
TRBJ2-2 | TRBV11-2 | CASSLVRGANGELFF
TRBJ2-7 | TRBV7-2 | CASGGGQARSYEQYF
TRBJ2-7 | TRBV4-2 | CASSLVLREGYEQYF
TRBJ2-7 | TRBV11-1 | CASRSGQRQYF
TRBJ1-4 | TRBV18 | CASSWTGEKLFF
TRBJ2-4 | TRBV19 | CASSMDRDLAKNIQYF
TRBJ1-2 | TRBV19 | CASSIAEGNYGYTF
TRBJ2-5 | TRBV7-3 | CASSPGTGGEGQYF
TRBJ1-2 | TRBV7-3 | CASSPTGSYGYTF
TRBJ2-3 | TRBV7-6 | CASSPGLAGGPLDTQYF
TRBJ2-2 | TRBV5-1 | CASSFGLAGGLRTGELFF
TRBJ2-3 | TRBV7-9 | CASSIQPGQGTADTQYF
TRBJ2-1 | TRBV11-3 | CASSLSGNYYNEQFF
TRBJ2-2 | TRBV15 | CATSRLPGLAGGANTGELFF